The entry below gives a single TCR beta chain sequence along with its context. Its antigen is still unknown. There are no base qualities to consult, and no much larger clone falls within one base. This entry belongs to a study of CD8+ T cells in alopecia areata (dated by TCRdb to the late 2010s). In terms of the full investigation: Treated patients were enrolled in an open-label pilot trial of oral tofacitinib at 5 to 10 mg twice daily for moderate-to-severe alopecia areata. Patients received tofacitinib for 6 to 18 months and were then followed off drug for 6 months to check for delayed response and recurrence. In both human patients and the C3H/HeJ mouse model, the study applied high-throughput TCRbeta sequencing to look at T cell clonal expansion in alopecia areata. Human TCRbeta sequencing covered scalp tissue and sorted CD4+ and CD8+ peripheral blood T cells from patchy and totalis/universalis alopecia areata patients and healthy controls. Biopsies were taken from tofacitinib-treated patients at baseline and at 4 and 24 weeks of treatment, and a later scalp biopsy was taken in several of the tofacitinib-treated patients. Clonality in the scalp was compared among normal scalp (n=4), patchy alopecia areata scalp (n=8), and alopecia totalis/universalis scalp (n=8). RNA was extracted with the PAXgene miRNA kit for fixed scalp, the miRNeasy kit for PBMCs, and the RNeasy kit for mouse skin. TCRbeta CDR3 regions were amplified by immunoSEQ multiplex PCR using 35 Vbeta forward and 13 Jbeta reverse primers.

The time point label of this sample denotes: baseline before oral tofacitinib. From alopecia areata patients, peripheral blood was collected along with lesional scalp punch biopsies. PBMCs were isolated by density centrifugation and stained for CD3, CD4 and CD8, and CD4+ and CD8+ T cells were sorted on a FACSAria. Results and caveats for the whole study, not just this receptor: Compared with mice, TCR sequences shared between patients were less clear, possibly partly because of HLA diversity across the patient population. Compared with normal scalp, lesional scalp, particularly in alopecia totalis/universalis, had higher clonality and more expanded CD8+ clones, which suggests antigenic drive. Unlike mouse skin, which is dominated by gammadelta T cells, normal human skin has resident alphabeta T cells that are also sequenced, and this complicates analysis of the scalp TCR repertoire.

The method behind the library was the immunoSEQ multiplex PCR assay. RNA was extracted from all samples and reverse transcribed into cDNA as template for TCR sequencing. First-strand cDNA was synthesized using SuperScript III with a 2:1 mix of oligo-dT and random hexamers. A synthetic immune receptor repertoire was used to gauge amplification bias, and whatever bias remained was removed computationally. As for the original processing: After raw reads were preprocessed to remove errors, the CDR3 was defined following IMGT conventions as running from the conserved cysteine to phenylalanine. Clonality was computed by normalizing Shannon entropy by log2 of the number of productive unique TCRs and subtracting the result from 1. Whether scalp clones were CD4 or CD8 was inferred by matching scalp TCRbeta sequences against CD4 and CD8 repertoires sorted from blood. TCRdb took over this immuneACCESS table, retaining in-frame rearrangements with V and J assigned. Such tables are incomplete; in checked studies, under half of the missing clones stem from an unresolved V gene, and the remainder is unexplained. V, J and clone size are taken as reported in that table, and D and trimming were inferred from the DNA itself. The sample data list 150,000 to 200,000 clones, and 50% to 60% of these were observed just once. The ten largest clones represent about 15% of the sample.

From a lookup of the germline V gene, CDR1 and CDR2 are MNHNS and SASEGT. Its CDR3 holds 16 amino acids, cysteine through phenylalanine. The sequence is cut down to CDR3 DNA, 48 bases in frame from base 1. Between the V and J ends, shortened by 1 base and 1 base respectively, the junction contains 12 bases. The sequence was collected from a human donor with alopecia areata. The sample was CD4+ T cells sorted from blood, taken at week 0. This chain joins TRBV6-1 to TRBJ2-3; TRBD2 might be the D gene, on 6 matching bases. The CDR3 here reads CASSEVGTGGTDTQYF. The DNA sequence is TGTGCCAGCAGTGAAGTTGGGACTGGCGGCACAGATACGCAGTATTTT.